Here is one T cell receptor (beta chain) with its context. Its specificity is unknown. Some clones are missing from TCRdb's copy, which holds only in-frame ones; the method was immunoSEQ multiplex PCR. The table has 90,000 or so clones, over 75% seen once. The CDR3 contains 14 residues. V dropped 5 bases and J dropped 10 bases, with 20 bases sitting between them. Germline V gene lookup returns CDR1 SGHAT and CDR2 FQNNGV. At cycle 4 day 1, cycle 7 day 1, and baseline, blood was sampled. The source of the sample is a study of OX40 agonist ivuxolimab in advanced cancers. Background on the study: Clinicians treated patients with ivuxolimab, an agonistic anti-OX40 (CD134) antibody. Intravenous ivuxolimab was administered to patients every 2 weeks at 0.01 to 10 mg/kg.

Broader study findings: Among T cells, CD8+ cells averaged more expanded clones than CD4+ cells.

V and J are TRBV11-2 and TRBJ1-2; D gene uncertain. Sequencing was performed on CD4+ or CD8+ T cells sorted from blood, taken in a trial of the OX40 agonist ivuxolimab. The sequence derives from an adult with an advanced solid tumor such as melanoma, head and neck, liver or kidney cancer. CDR3 protein: CASSPFGESTAYTF. The CDR3 DNA reads TGTGCCAGCAGCCCCTTCGGGGAGTCCACAGCCTACACCTTC.